This T cell receptor (beta chain) was captured by sequencing in a study of blood T cell repertoires in COVID-19. Study context: The samples span acute and convalescent COVID-19 from the United States, Italy and Spain.

Profiled with immunoSEQ multiplex PCR; TCRdb holds only in-frame clones, not every one. The sample lists under 200,000 clones, 75% to 85% occurring once. This CDR3 is built from 13 residues. Germline loops: CDR1 MGHRA, CDR2 YSYEKL. V shed 2 bases and J shed 10 bases, with 12 bases lying between them. The rearrangement links TRBV4-1 to TRBJ1-5; D call uncertain. Sequencing input: peripheral blood. This TCR came from a human donor in a cohort sampled during active COVID-19. The CDR3 region is CASSQKRYSPQHF. The CDR3 DNA sequence: TGCGCCAGCAGCCAAAAGCGTTATTCCCCCCAGCATTTT.